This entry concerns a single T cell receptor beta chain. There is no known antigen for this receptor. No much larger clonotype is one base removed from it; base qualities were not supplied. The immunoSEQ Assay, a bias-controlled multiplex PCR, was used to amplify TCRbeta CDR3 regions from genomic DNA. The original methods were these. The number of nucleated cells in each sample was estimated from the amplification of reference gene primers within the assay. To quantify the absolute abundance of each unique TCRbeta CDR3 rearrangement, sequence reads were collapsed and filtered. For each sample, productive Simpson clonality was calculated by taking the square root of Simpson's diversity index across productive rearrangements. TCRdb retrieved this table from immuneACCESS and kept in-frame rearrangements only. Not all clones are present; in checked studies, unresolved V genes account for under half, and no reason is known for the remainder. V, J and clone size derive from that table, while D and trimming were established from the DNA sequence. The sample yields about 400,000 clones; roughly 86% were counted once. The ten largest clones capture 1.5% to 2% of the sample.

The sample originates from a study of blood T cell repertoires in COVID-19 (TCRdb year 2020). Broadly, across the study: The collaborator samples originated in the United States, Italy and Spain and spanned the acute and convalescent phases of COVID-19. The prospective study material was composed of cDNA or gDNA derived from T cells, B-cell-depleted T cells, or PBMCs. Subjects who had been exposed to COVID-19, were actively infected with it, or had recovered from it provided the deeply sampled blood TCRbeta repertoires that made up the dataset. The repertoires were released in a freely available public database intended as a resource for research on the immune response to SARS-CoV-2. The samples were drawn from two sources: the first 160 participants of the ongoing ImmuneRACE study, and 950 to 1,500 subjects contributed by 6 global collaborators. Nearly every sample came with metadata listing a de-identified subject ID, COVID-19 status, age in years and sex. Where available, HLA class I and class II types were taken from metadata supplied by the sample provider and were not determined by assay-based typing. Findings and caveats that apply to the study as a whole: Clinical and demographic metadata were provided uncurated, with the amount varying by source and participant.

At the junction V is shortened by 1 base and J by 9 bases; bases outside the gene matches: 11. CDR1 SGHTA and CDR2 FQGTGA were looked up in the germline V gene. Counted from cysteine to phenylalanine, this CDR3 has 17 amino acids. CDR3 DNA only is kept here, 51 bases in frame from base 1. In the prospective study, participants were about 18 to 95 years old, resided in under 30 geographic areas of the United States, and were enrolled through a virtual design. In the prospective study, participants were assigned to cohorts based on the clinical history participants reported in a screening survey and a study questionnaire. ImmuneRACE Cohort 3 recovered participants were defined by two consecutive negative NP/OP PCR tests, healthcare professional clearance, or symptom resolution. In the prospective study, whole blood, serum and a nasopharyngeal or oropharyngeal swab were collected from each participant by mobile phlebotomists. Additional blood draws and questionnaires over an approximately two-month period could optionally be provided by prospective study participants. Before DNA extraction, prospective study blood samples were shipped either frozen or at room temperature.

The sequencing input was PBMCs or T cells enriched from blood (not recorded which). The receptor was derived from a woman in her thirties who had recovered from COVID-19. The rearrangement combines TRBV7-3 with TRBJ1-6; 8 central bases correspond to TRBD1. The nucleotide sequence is TGTGCCAGCAGCTTAAAGGCAGGGGGCTTGGGGGGTTCACCCCTCCACTTT. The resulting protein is CASSLKAGGLGGSPLHF.